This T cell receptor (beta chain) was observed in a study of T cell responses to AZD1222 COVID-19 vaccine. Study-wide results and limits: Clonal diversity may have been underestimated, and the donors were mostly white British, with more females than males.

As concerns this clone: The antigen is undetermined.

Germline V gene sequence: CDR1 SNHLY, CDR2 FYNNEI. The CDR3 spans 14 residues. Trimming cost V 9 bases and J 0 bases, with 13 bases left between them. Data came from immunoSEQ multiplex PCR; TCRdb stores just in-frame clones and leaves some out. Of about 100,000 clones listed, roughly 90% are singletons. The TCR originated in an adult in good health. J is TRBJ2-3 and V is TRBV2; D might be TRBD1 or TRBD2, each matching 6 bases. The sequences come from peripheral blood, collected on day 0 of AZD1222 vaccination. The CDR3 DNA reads TGTGCCAGTCAACGGGGGCTTAGCACAGATACGCAGTATTTT. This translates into CASQRGLSTDTQYF. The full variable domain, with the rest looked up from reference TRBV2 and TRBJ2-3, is EPEVTQTPSHQVTQMGQEVILRCVPISNHLYFYWYRQILGQKVEFLVSFYNNEISEKSEIFDDQFSVERPDGSNFTLKIRSTKLEDSAMYFCASQRGLSTDTQYFGPGTRLTVL.